This passage covers 26 T cell receptor beta chains from one sample sequenced in a study of blood T cell repertoires in COVID-19. Data came from immunoSEQ multiplex PCR; TCRdb stores just in-frame clones and leaves some out. This sample yields a few hundred thousand clones, of which approximately 86% are seen a single time; 3% to 4% belongs to the top ten. Sequenced material: PBMCs or T cells enriched from blood (not recorded which). The receptors stem from a woman between 35 and 50 years old with acute COVID-19.

This clone showed up just once. The chain couples TRBV19 to TRBJ2-1; a weak D match, TRBD2 (5 bases). The CDR3 has 16 amino acids. Germline CDR1 reads LNHDA; CDR2 reads SQIVND (reference sequence). V gave up 4 bases and J gave up 5 bases, with 18 bases separating them. CDR3 in DNA: TGTGCCAGTAGTACACTAGAGGCCGGCAAGAACAATGAGCAGTTCTTC. Amino acids: CASSTLEAGKNNEQFF.

The chain recombines TRBV27 with TRBJ2-7, with a tentative D call TRBD2 (6 bases). This CDR3 comprises 15 residues. The V and J ends lost 0 bases and 1 base respectively, with 10 bases between them. Germline lookup yields CDR1 MNHEY and CDR2 SMNVEV (reference sequence). Here the CDR3 DNA reads TGTGCCAGCAGTTTATCGATCCGGGGGTCCTACGAGCAGTACTTC. It specifies CASSLSIRGSYEQYF.

The genes are TRBV18 and TRBJ1-6; 10 nucleotides align to TRBD1. Germline V gives CDR1 KGHSH, CDR2 LQKENI. The CDR3 is made up of 16 amino acids. Trimming at V came to 9 bases and at J to 0 bases, leaving 5 bases not matched to a gene. Here the CDR3 DNA reads TGTGCCAGTGCCGGGACAGGGGTCTCCTATAATTCACCCCTCCACTTT. Protein product: CASAGTGVSYNSPLHF.

This clone was counted at least ten times. The rearrangement links TRBV5-1 to TRBJ2-1, with TRBD2 identical over 12 bases. V was clipped by 1 base and J by 2 bases; unmatched bases: 7. The CDR3 is made up of 18 amino acids. From germline, CDR1 is SGHRS and CDR2 YFSETQ. CDR3 in DNA: TGCGCCAGCAGCTTGAACCCACTAGCGGGAGGAACCTACAATGAGCAGTTCTTC. Protein product: CASSLNPLAGGTYNEQFF.

This clone came up once. The chain has TRBV4-1 and TRBJ2-3; 11 bases fit TRBD2. The CDR3 totals 16 residues. With 4 bases clipped from V and 4 bases from J, the junction kept 7 bases outside the gene matches. Looked up from germline, CDR1 is MGHRA and CDR2 is YSYEKL. The CDR3 DNA reads as TGCGCCAGCAGCCGGGTAGCGGGAGGGTTGGCAGATACGCAGTATTTT. Amino acid sequence: CASSRVAGGLADTQYF.

The chain links TRBV27 to TRBJ1-1; 7 bases agree with TRBD1. Germline V lookup: CDR1 MNHEY, CDR2 SMNVEV (reference sequence). Trimming at V came to 6 bases and at J to 8 bases, leaving 12 bases not matched to a gene. This CDR3 comprises 14 residues. The CDR3 nucleotides read TGTGCCAGCAGCGACCAGGGGGGCCGAGGGGAAGCTTTCTTT. It specifies CASSDQGGRGEAFF.

V gene TRBV6-5 combines with J gene TRBJ1-5, with unresolved D. The germline gives CDR1 MNHEY, CDR2 SVGAGI. Trimming cost V 8 bases and J 5 bases, with 19 bases left between them. The CDR3 has 15 residues. CDR3 bases: TGTGCCAGCGGACTTAATGCAGGAGCAGATCAGCCCCAGCATTTT. It codes for CASGLNAGADQPQHF.

This chain uses TRBV19 with TRBJ1-4; D is uncertain. Trimming took off 6 bases at V and 8 bases at J, with 16 bases between the two ends. The V gene's germline CDR1 is LNHDA and CDR2 SQIVND (reference sequence). CDR3 length: 14 residues. The CDR3 sequence is CASRSFGGSEKLFF. DNA of the CDR3: TGTGCCAGTAGATCTTTCGGAGGCAGCGAAAAACTGTTTTTT.

DNA of the CDR3: TGTGCCAGCGGTCTTGGACTGAACTACGAGCAGTACTTC. Its translation is CASGLGLNYEQYF. V and J are TRBV6-5 and TRBJ2-7; tentatively, D is TRBD2 (5 bases). The CDR3 has 13 residues. Trimming took off 8 bases at V and 3 bases at J, with 14 bases between the two ends. Germline loops: CDR1 MNHEY, CDR2 SVGAGI.

On this clone: At one boundary the junction diverges from the germline segment, which might be a read error. The chain links TRBV3-1 (or the pseudogene TRBV3-2) to TRBJ1-1; TRBD1 matches at 11 bases. CDR3 length: 16 amino acids. Per the germline V gene, CDR1 is LGHDT and CDR2 is YNNKEL (reference sequence). The CDR3 loop reads CASSPGTGGKNSEAFF. As DNA, the CDR3 is TGTGCCAGCAGCCCCGGGACAGGGGGGAAGAACAGTGAAGCTTTCTTT.

The chain combines TRBV7-8 with TRBJ2-7; 13 positions agree with TRBD2. The germline V gene encodes CDR1 SGHVS and CDR2 FQNEAQ. This CDR3 is built from 22 residues. V trimming: 1 base; J trimming: 3 bases; junction bases outside the gene matches: 21. The CDR3: CASSLGQGTSGRVGSRIYEQYF. CDR3 coding DNA: TGTGCCAGCAGCTTAGGGCAGGGAACTAGCGGGAGGGTGGGATCCCGTATCTACGAGCAGTACTTC. The full variable domain, with the rest looked up from reference TRBV7-8 and TRBJ2-7, is GAGVSQSPRYKVAKRGQDVALRCDPISGHVSLFWYQQALGQGPEFLTYFQNEAQLDKSGLPSDRFFAERPEGSVSTLKIQRTQQEDSAVYLCASSLGQGTSGRVGSRIYEQYFGPGTRLTVT.

This rearrangement joins TRBV6-5 to TRBJ2-1; 11 bases fit TRBD1. Trimming at V came to 6 bases and at J to 6 bases, leaving 7 bases not matched to a gene. The germline V gene has CDR1 MNHEY and CDR2 SVGAGI. CDR3 length: 15 amino acids. The CDR3 region has the DNA TGTGCCAGCAGAAGGACAGGGGGCGGGCTCAATGAGCAGTTCTTC. It is translated as CASRRTGGGLNEQFF.

The chain uses TRBV11-3 and TRBJ2-5; the match to TRBD1 covers 7 bases. In germline, CDR1 is SGHNT, CDR2 YENEEA. V shed 5 bases and J 2 bases; nucleotides not matched to a gene: 8. The CDR3 consists of 15 residues. The CDR3 coding sequence is TGTGCCAGCAGCATGGGCAGGGGGTTACAAGAGACCCAGTACTTC. It codes for CASSMGRGLQETQYF.

The V gene is TRBV4-1, the J gene TRBJ2-7; weak D call: TRBD2 (6 bases). Germline CDR1 MGHRA, CDR2 YSYEKL. There are 16 residues in the CDR3. V was cut by 3 bases and J by 7 bases, with 22 bases left in between. The CDR3 protein is CASSQSGRQRAGEQYF. The CDR3, as DNA: TGCGCCAGCAGCCAGTCTGGGCGGCAGCGGGCGGGTGAGCAGTACTTC.

The J gene is TRBJ2-3, the V gene TRBV21-1; the table calls TRBD1, which could not be checked here. TRBV21-1 is a recognized pseudogene. CDR3 length: 16 residues. The CDR3 protein is CASREIGTGRTDTQYF. In nucleotides, the CDR3 is TGTGCCAGCAGGGAAATCGGGACAGGACGCACAGATACGCAGTATTTT.

This clone has a single count. The chain joins TRBV24-1 to TRBJ2-6; tentative D call: TRBD2 (6 bases). Germline V lookup: CDR1 KGHDR, CDR2 SFDVKD. This CDR3 contains 15 residues. Trimming took off 11 bases at V and 1 base at J, with 14 bases between the two ends. The DNA for the CDR3 is TGTGCCATCGACCTAGGGACTTCTGGGGCCAACGTCCTGACTTTC. It translates to CAIDLGTSGANVLTF.

The CDR3 bases are TGTGCCAGCAGCCAAGATTGGAGAAGGGGATCTGGAAATAATTCACCCCTCCACTTT. It specifies CASSQDWRRGSGNNSPLHF. The chain uses TRBV3-1 (or the pseudogene TRBV3-2) and TRBJ1-6, with D perhaps matching TRBD1 (5 bases). CDR1 and CDR2 from the germline V gene are LGHDT and YNNKEL (reference sequence). Trimming took 0 bases from V and 5 from J, leaving 20 bases between them. This CDR3 contains 19 residues.

The CDR3 is CASSFRGQGNQPQHF. In nucleotides, the CDR3 is TGTGCCAGCAGTTTCCGAGGACAGGGCAATCAGCCCCAGCATTTT. This chain links TRBV27 with TRBJ1-5; 7 bases are shared with TRBD1. Per germline, CDR1 MNHEY and CDR2 SMNVEV (reference sequence). The J segment lost 2 bases and the V segment lost 3 bases, leaving 4 bases of the junction unmatched. The CDR3 spans 15 residues.

This chain links TRBV24-1 with TRBJ2-2, with 8 bases aligning to TRBD2. J lost 4 bases, V lost 6 bases, and 0 bases had no gene match. From germline, CDR1 is KGHDR and CDR2 SFDVKD. The CDR3 loop spans 13 amino acids. The DNA for the CDR3 is TGTGCCACCAGTCGGGGGGGCACCGGGGAGCTGTTTTTT. Protein sequence: CATSRGGTGELFF.

The J gene is TRBJ2-1, the V gene TRBV28, with D maybe TRBD2 (5 bases). The V gene lost 6 bases and the J gene lost 0 bases, with 18 bases spanning the gap. The germline gives CDR1 MDHEN, CDR2 SYDVKM. This CDR3 spans 17 amino acids. In nucleotides, the CDR3 is TGTGCCAGCAGCGCTACGGGCCAGGCGGGCTCCTACAATGAGCAGTTCTTC. Its translation: CASSATGQAGSYNEQFF.

The rearrangement joins TRBV6-2 or TRBV6-3 to TRBJ2-7; TRBD1 matches 7 bases. Looked up from germline, CDR1 is MNHEY and CDR2 is SVGEGT. The length of the CDR3 is 15 residues. V lost 3 bases, J lost 2 bases, and 7 bases stayed unmatched. The CDR3 spells CASSYMAGGPYEQYF. Written as DNA, the CDR3 is TGTGCCAGCAGTTATATGGCAGGGGGACCCTACGAGCAGTACTTC.

This clone appeared once. The rearrangement joins TRBV3-1 (or the pseudogene TRBV3-2) to TRBJ1-6; D remains unclear. The CDR3 covers 17 residues. Germline V gene lookup returns CDR1 LGHDT and CDR2 YNNKEL (reference sequence). V lost 4 bases and J 0 bases, leaving 13 bases between the germline ends. The CDR3 coding sequence is TGTGCCAGCAGCCCCCGAGGCCAGAGCTCCTATAATTCACCCCTCCACTTT. Translated: CASSPRGQSSYNSPLHF.

The V and J genes are TRBV6-5 and TRBJ2-1, with TRBD2 matching over 10 bases. This CDR3 region has 15 residues. The J segment lost 9 bases and the V segment lost 6 bases, leaving 11 bases of the junction unmatched. The germline gives CDR1 MNHEY, CDR2 SVGAGI. The CDR3: CASSPGLASIIEQFF. In DNA form, the CDR3 reads TGTGCCAGCAGCCCGGGACTAGCGTCGATAATTGAGCAGTTCTTC.

V usage is TRBV2 and J usage is TRBJ2-1; 14 nucleotides agree with TRBD2. This CDR3 comprises 15 residues. The V segment lost 4 bases and the J segment 6 bases; nucleotides outside the gene matches: 2. CDR1 is SNHLY, CDR2 FYNNEI, per germline. The CDR3 is CASSGGTSGSNEQFF. The CDR3 nucleotides read TGTGCCAGCAGTGGCGGGACTAGCGGGAGCAATGAGCAGTTCTTC. The variable domain in full, completed from reference TRBV2 and TRBJ2-1, reads EPEVTQTPSHQVTQMGQEVILRCVPISNHLYFYWYRQILGQKVEFLVSFYNNEISEKSEIFDDQFSVERPDGSNFTLKIRSTKLEDSAMYFCASSGGTSGSNEQFFGPGTRLTVL.

The CDR3 DNA reads TGTGCCAGCAGTTCCGGGACAGGGTCCTACGAGCAGTACTTC. Its protein is CASSSGTGSYEQYF. This chain uses TRBV28 with TRBJ2-7; TRBD1 agrees at 9 bases. The CDR3 totals 14 residues. Germline assignment: CDR1 MDHEN and CDR2 SYDVKM. The V segment lost 4 bases and the J segment 1 base; nucleotides outside the gene matches: 2.

This chain uses TRBV7-2 with TRBJ2-7, with TRBD2 matching over 7 bases. V lost 3 bases and J lost 6; bases outside the gene matches: 5. Germline V CDR1 and CDR2: SGHTA, FQGNSA. The CDR3 contains 13 residues. The CDR3 DNA reads TGTGCCAGCAGCTTGGGGGGGACCGGCGAGCAGTACTTC. The encoded protein is CASSLGGTGEQYF.